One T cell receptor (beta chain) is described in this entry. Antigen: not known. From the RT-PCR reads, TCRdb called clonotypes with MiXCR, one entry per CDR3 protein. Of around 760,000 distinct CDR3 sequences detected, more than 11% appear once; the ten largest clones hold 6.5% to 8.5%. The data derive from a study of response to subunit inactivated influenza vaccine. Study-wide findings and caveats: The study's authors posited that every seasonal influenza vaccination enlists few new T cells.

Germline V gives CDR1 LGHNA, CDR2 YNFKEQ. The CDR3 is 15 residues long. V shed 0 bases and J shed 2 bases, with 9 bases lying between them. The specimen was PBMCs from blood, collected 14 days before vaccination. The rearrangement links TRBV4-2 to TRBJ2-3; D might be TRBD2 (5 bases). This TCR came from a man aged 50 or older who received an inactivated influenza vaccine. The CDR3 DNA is TGTGCCAGCAGCCAAGATCCGACTAACACAGATACGCAGTATTTT. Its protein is CASSQDPTNTDTQYF.